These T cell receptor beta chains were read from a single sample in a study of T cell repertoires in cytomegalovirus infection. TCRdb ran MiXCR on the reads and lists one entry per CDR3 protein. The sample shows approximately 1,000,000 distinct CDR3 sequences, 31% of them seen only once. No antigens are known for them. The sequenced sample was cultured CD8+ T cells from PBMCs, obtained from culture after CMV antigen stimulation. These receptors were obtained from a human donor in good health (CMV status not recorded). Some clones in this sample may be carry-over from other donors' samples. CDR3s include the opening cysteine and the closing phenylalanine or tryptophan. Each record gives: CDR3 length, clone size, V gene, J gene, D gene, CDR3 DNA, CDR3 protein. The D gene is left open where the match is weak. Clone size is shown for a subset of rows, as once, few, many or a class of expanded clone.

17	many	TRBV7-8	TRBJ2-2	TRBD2	TGTGCCAGCAGCTTACCTCCTAGCGGGGGGGCGACCGGGGAGCTGTTTTTT	CASSLPPSGGATGELFF
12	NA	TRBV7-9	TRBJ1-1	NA	TGTGCCAGCAGCTTCCTCCAGGGGAAGGCTTTCTTT	CASSFLQGKAFF
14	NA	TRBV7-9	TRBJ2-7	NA	TGTGCCAGCAGCGCAGGAGACGGATTCCACGAGCAGTACTTC	CASSAGDGFHEQYF
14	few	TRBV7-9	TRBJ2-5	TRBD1	TGTGCCAGCAGTGTACAGGGGCCCCAAGAGACCCAGTACTTC	CASSVQGPQETQYF
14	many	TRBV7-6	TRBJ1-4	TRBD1	TGTGCCAGCAGTTCCGGGACAGGGGTTGAAAAACTGTTTTTT	CASSSGTGVEKLFF
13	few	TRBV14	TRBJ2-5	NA	TGTGCCAGCAGCCTGACAGAATGGGAGACCCAGTACTTC	CASSLTEWETQYF
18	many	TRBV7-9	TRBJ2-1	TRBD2	TGTGCCAGCAGTCGCCCCCGTAGCGGGGGGGTTTCCTACAATGAGCAGTTCTTC	CASSRPRSGGVSYNEQFF
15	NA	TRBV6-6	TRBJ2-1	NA	TGTGCCAGCAGCGACGACAGGTCCTCCTACAATGAGCAGTTCTTC	CASSDDRSSYNEQFF
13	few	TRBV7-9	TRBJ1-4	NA	TGTGCCAGCTCCGGGACCAGTAATGAAAAACTGTTTTTT	CASSGTSNEKLFF
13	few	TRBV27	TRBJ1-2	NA	TGTGCCAGCAGTCCAGGGGCGATCTATGGCTACACCTTC	CASSPGAIYGYTF
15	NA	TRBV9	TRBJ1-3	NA	TGTGCCAGCAGCGTAGGTGGGGGGGTTGGAAACACCATATATTTT	CASSVGGGVGNTIYF
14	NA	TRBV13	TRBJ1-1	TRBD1	TGTGCCAGCAGCGGCGGGACAGGGGTAACTGAAGCTTTCTTT	CASSGGTGVTEAFF
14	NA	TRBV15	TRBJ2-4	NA	TGTGCCACCAGCATTAGGGTTTCCGAAAACATTCAGTACTTC	CATSIRVSENIQYF
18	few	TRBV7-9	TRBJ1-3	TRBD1	TGTGCCAGCAGCCCGACTGGGACAGGGATCGACTCTGGAAACACCATATATTTT	CASSPTGTGIDSGNTIYF
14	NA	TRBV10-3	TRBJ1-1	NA	TGTGCCATCCACCAAACGGCAGGGACCACTGAAGCTTTCTTT	CAIHQTAGTTEAFF
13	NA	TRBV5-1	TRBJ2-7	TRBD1	TGCGCCAGCAGGCCACAGGGGATCTACGAGCAGTACTTC	CASRPQGIYEQYF
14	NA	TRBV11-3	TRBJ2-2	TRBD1	TGTGCCAGCAGCTTGGAGACAGGGGTCGGGGAGCTGTTTTTT	CASSLETGVGELFF
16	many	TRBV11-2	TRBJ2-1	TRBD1	TGTGCCAGCAGCTTAGGGGCAGGGGGCGCCCACAATGAGCAGTTCTTC	CASSLGAGGAHNEQFF
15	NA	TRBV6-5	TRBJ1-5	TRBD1	TGTGCCAGCAGCACGGGACAGCGTCGCAATCAGCCCCAGCATTTT	CASSTGQRRNQPQHF
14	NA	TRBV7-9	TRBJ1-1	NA	TGTGCCAGCAGCCCCCTAACAATGAACACTGAAGCTTTCTTT	CASSPLTMNTEAFF
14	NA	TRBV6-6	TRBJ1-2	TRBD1	TGTGCCAGCCTACAACAGGGACAGATCTATGGCTACACCTTC	CASLQQGQIYGYTF
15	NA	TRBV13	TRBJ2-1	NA	TGTGCCAGCAGCGCCTCGAAGGACCTCGAAGGTGAGCAGTTCTTC	CASSASKDLEGEQFF
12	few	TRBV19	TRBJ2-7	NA	TGTGCCAGTAGTCCCGGTCTGGGCGAGCAGTACTTC	CASSPGLGEQYF
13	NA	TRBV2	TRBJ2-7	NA	TGTGCCAGCACGGGTAGCGATCGCTACGAGCAGTACTTC	CASTGSDRYEQYF
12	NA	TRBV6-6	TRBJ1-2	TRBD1	TGTGCCATTTGGGGGACAGGGGTGGGCTACACCTTC	CAIWGTGVGYTF
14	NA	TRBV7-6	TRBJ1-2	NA	TGTGCCAGCAGCTCCGACAGCGCTAACTATGGCTACACCTTC	CASSSDSANYGYTF
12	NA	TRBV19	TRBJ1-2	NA	TGTGCCAGTAGTGACAGCGTTAATGGCTACACCTTC	CASSDSVNGYTF
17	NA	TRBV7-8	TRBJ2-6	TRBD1	TGTGCCAGCAGCTCGGGACAGGGTCTTTCTGGGGCCAACGTCCTGACTTTC	CASSSGQGLSGANVLTF
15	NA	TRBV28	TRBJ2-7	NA	TGTGCCAGCAGTCTCCAAGCCCGGGCTTTCTACGAGCAGTACTTC	CASSLQARAFYEQYF
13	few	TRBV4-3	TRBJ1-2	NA	TGCGCCAGCAGCCAAGAGACCTGGGGAGGCTACACCTTC	CASSQETWGGYTF
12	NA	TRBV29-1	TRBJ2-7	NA	TGCAGCGTTTGGGACGGCGACTACGAGCAGTACTTC	CSVWDGDYEQYF
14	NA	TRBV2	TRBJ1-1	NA	TGTGCCAGCGGCCCCCCGACGGGACTGGCTGAAGCTTTCTTT	CASGPPTGLAEAFF
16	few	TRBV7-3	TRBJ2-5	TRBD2	TGTGCCAGCAGCTTAAGGGGGGGGGATCCCAGCGAGACCCAGTACTTC	CASSLRGGDPSETQYF
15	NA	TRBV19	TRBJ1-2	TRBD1	TGTGCCAGTAGTCACGAACAGGGGTTGGCCTATGGCTACACCTTC	CASSHEQGLAYGYTF
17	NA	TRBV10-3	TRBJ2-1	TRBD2	TGTGCCATCAGTGAGTCGGGGACTAGCGGGGATTACAATGAGCAGTTCTTC	CAISESGTSGDYNEQFF
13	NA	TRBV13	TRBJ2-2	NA	TGTGCCAGCAGCGAAAATCTCTCCGGGGAGCTGTTTTTT	CASSENLSGELFF
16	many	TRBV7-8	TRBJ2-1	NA	TGTGCCAGCAGCTTAGCGCGATCTCTGCTGGCCAATGAGCAGTTCTTC	CASSLARSLLANEQFF
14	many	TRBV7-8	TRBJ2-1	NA	TGTGCCAGCAGCTTAGCGGACTTATACAATGAGCAGTTCTTC	CASSLADLYNEQFF
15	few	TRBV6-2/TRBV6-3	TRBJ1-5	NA	TGTGCCAGCAGCCCCTTCGGACCGGGCAATCAGCCCCAGCATTTT	CASSPFGPGNQPQHF
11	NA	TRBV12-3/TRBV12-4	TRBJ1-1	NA	TGTGCCAGCACTTCGGGGACTGAAGCTTTCTTT	CASTSGTEAFF
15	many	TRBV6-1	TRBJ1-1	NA	TGTGCCAGCAGTCCGACAGACAATCCGAACACTGAAGCTTTCTTT	CASSPTDNPNTEAFF
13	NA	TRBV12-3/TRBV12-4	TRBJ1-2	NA	TGTGCCAGCAGTTTCGCCCATCCAGATGGCTACACCTTC	CASSFAHPDGYTF
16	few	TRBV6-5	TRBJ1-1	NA	TGTGCCAGCAGTTTTTCCGGGACCCCCGAAGGCACTGAAGCTTTCTTT	CASSFSGTPEGTEAFF
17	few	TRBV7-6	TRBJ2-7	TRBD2	TGTGCCAGCAGCTTAGCGCGAATTAGCGGGGGGATTTACGAGCAGTACTTC	CASSLARISGGIYEQYF
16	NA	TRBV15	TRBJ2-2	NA	TGTGCCACCAGCAGTTCCGGGACTGCGAACACCGGGGAGCTGTTTTTT	CATSSSGTANTGELFF
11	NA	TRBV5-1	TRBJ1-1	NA	TGCGCCAGCTTTTTTGGCACTGAAGCTTTCTTT	CASFFGTEAFF
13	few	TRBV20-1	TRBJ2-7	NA	TGCAGTGCCCGGATCCCCGATGCCTACGAGCAGTACTTC	CSARIPDAYEQYF
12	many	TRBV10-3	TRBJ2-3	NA	TGTGCCATCTCGATGGGCACAGATACGCAGTATTTT	CAISMGTDTQYF
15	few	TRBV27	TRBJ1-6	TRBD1	TGTGCCAGCAGCCCCTCGTTCGACAGGGCTTCACCCCTCCACTTT	CASSPSFDRASPLHF
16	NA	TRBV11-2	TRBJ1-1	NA	TGTGCCAGCAGATTAGTCCCACCTCCCTCGAACACTGAAGCTTTCTTT	CASRLVPPPSNTEAFF
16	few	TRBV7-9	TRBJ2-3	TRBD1	TGTGCCAGCAGCTTAATTCGGGACAGGGTAACAGATACGCAGTATTTT	CASSLIRDRVTDTQYF
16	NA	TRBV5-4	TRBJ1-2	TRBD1	TGTGCCAGCAGCTTGGATCCCGGGACAGGAAACTATGGCTACACCTTC	CASSLDPGTGNYGYTF